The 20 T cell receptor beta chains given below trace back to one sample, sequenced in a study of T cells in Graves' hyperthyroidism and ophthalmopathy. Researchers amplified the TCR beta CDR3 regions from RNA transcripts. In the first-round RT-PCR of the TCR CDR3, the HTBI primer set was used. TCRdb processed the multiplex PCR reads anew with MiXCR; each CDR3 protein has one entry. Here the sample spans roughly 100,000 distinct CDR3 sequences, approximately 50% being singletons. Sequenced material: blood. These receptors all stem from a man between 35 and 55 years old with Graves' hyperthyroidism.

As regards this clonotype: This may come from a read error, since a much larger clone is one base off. Written as DNA, the CDR3 is TGTGCCAGCGATTTCGCCGGTCGGAACACTGAAGCTTGCTTT. Translating it yields CASDFAGRNTEACF. The V call is TRBV6-1, the J call TRBJ1-1; D ambiguous. The germline V gene encodes CDR1 MNHNS and CDR2 SASEGT. This CDR3 region has 14 residues.

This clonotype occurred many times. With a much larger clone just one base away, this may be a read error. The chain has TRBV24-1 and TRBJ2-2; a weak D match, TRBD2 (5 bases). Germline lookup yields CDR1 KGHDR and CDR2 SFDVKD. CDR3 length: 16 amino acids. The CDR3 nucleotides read TGTGCCACCAGTGATTTTACGGGATCTAACACCAGGGAGCTGTTTTTT. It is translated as CATSDFTGSNTRELFF.

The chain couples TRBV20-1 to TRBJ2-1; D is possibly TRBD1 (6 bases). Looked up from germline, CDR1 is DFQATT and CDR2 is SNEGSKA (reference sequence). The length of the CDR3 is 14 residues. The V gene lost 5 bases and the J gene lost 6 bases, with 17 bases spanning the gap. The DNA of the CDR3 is TGCAGTGCTCTTGGACAGACCTCGGGCAATGAGCAGTTCTTC. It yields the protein CSALGQTSGNEQFF.

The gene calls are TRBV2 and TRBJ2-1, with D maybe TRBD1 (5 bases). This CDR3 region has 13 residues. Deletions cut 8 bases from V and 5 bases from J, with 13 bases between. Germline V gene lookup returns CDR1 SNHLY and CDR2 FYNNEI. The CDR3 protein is CASSWGPDNEQFF. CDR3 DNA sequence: TGTGCCAGCTCATGGGGCCCTGACAATGAGCAGTTCTTC.

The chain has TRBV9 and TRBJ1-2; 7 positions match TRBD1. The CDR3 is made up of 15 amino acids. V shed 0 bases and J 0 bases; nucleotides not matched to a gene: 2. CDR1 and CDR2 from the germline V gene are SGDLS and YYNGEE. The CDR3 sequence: CASSVAGTANYGYTF. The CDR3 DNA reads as TGTGCCAGCAGCGTAGCGGGGACAGCTAACTATGGCTACACCTTC.

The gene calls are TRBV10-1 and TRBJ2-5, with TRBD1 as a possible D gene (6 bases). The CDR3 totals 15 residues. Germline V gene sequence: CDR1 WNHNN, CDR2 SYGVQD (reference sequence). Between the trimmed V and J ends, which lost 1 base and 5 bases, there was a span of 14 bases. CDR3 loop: CASSEFGGGLETQYF. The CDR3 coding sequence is TGCGCCAGCAGTGAGTTCGGTGGGGGCTTGGAGACCCAGTACTTC.

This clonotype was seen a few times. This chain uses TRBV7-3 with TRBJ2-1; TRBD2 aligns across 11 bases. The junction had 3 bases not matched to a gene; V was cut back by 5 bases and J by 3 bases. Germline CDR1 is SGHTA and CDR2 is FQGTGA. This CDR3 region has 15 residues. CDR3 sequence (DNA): TGTGCCAGCAGCGCACTAGCGGGAGTCTACAATGAGCAGTTCTTC. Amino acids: CASSALAGVYNEQFF.

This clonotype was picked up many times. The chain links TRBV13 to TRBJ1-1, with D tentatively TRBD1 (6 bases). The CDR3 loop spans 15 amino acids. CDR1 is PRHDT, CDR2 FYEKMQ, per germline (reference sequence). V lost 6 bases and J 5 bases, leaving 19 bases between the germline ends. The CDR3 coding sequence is TGTGCCAGCAGGGTCCTAGGGGGGCGGGGTACTGAAGCTTTCTTT. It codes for CASRVLGGRGTEAFF.

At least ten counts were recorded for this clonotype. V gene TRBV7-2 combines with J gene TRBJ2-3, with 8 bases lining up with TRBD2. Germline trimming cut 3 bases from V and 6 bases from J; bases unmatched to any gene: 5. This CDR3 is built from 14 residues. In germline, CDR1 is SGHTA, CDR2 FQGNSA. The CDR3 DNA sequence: TGTGCCAGCAGCTTGGCGGGAGGAACCGATACGCAGTATTTT. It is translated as CASSLAGGTDTQYF. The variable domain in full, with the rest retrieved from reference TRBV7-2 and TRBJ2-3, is GAGVSQSPSNKVTEKGKDVELRCDPISGHTALYWYRQSLGQGLEFLIYFQGNSAPDKSGLPSDRFSAERTGGSVSTLTIQRTQQEDSAVYLCASSLAGGTDTQYFGPGTRLTVL.

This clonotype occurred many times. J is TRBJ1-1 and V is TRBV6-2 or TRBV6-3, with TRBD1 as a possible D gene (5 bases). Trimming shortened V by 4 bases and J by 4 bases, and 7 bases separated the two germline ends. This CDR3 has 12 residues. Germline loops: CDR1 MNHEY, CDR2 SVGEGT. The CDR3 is CASSWGFTEAFF. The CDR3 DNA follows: TGTGCCAGCAGTTGGGGGTTCACTGAAGCTTTCTTT.

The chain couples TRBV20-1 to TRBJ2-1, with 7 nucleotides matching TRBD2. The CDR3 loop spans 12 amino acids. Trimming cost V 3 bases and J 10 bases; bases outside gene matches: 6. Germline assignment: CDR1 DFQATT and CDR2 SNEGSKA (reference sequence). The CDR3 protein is CSARGGLNEQFF. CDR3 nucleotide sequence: TGCAGTGCTAGGGGGGGGTTAAACGAGCAGTTCTTC.

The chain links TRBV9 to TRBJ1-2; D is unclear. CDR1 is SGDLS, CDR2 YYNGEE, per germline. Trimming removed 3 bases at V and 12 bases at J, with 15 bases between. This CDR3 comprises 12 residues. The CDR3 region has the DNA TGTGCCAGCAGCGATGACATCTCTGGAAACACCTTC. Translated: CASSDDISGNTF.

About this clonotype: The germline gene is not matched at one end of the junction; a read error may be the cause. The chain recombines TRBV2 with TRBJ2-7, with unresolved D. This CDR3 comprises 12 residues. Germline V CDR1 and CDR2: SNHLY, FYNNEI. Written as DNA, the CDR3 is TGTACCAGCAGCTTACAAGCCTACGAGCAGTACTTC. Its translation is CTSSLQAYEQYF.

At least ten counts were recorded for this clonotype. CDR3 nucleotide sequence: TGTGCCAGCAGCTTGACCAGTAATGCCTACAATGAGCAGTTCTTC. Its protein product is CASSLTSNAYNEQFF. The rearrangement uses TRBV5-8 and TRBJ2-1; D ambiguous. This CDR3 region has 15 residues. CDR1 and CDR2 (germline): SGHTS, YDEGEE. V was shortened by 1 base and J by 2 bases, with 10 bases between the two germline ends.

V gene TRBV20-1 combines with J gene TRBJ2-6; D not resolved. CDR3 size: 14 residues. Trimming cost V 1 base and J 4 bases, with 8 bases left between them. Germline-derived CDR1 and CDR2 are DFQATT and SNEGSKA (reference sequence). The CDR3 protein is CSARASLGANVLTF. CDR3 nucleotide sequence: TGCAGTGCTAGAGCTTCTTTAGGGGCCAACGTCCTGACTTTC.

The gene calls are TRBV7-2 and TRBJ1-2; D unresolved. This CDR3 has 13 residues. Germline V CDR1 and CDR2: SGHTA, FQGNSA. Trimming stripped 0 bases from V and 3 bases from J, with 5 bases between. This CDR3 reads CASSLAGYYGYTF. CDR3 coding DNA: TGTGCCAGCAGCTTAGCTGGGTACTATGGCTACACCTTC.

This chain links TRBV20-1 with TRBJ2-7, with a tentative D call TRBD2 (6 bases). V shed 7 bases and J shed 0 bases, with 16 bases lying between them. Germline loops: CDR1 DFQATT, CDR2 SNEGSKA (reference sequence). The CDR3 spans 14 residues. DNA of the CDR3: TGCAGTGGACTAGAAGACTGGAACTCCTACGAGCAGTACTTC. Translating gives CSGLEDWNSYEQYF.

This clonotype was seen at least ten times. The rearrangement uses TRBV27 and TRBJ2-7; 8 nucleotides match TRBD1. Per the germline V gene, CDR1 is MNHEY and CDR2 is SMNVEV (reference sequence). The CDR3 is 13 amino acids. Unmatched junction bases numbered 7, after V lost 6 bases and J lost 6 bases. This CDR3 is CASSIDRGSEQYF. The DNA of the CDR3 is TGTGCCAGCAGCATTGACAGGGGCTCCGAGCAGTACTTC.

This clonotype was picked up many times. CDR3 in amino acids: CASSQTGLTGELFF. The CDR3 nucleotides read TGTGCCAGCAGCCAAACAGGATTGACCGGGGAGCTGTTTTTT. The chain is built from TRBV11-3 and TRBJ2-2, with D perhaps TRBD1 (5 bases). The germline V gene encodes CDR1 SGHNT and CDR2 YENEEA. The germline V and J ends were trimmed by 5 bases and 5 bases, with 12 bases remaining between them. There are 14 residues in the CDR3.

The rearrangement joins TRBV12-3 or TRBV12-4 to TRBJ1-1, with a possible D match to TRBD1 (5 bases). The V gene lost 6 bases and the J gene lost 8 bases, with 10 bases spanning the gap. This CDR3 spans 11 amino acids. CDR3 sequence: CASSRTPEAFF. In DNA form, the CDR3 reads TGTGCCAGCAGCCGGACACCGGAAGCTTTCTTT.